This T cell receptor (beta chain) was retrieved from a study of T cell changes during pregnancy in multiple sclerosis. There are 13 residues in the CDR3. The V gene lost 5 bases and the J gene lost 8 bases, with 15 bases spanning the gap. The V gene's germline CDR1 is GTSNPN and CDR2 SVGIG (reference sequence). Clones were sequenced by immunoSEQ multiplex PCR, and TCRdb holds only the in-frame ones, with some missing. The table lists some 39,000 clones, around 90% of them singletons. The sample in question was CD4+ T cells from peripheral blood mononuclear cells, obtained in the second trimester of pregnancy. This TCR was sampled from a female donor in good health, enrolled as a control in a pregnancy study. This rearrangement joins TRBV30 to TRBJ1-4; TRBD1 might be the D (5 bases). The chain's CDR3 is CAWGGRGDEKLFF. The DNA for the CDR3 is TGTGCCTGGGGCGGGCGGGGGGACGAAAAACTGTTTTTT.